This T cell receptor beta chain derives from a study of human thymus T cells. CDR1 and CDR2 (germline): SGHRS, YFSETQ. Losses at the gene ends were 4 bases for V and 2 bases for J; bases not matched to a gene: 4. The CDR3 totals 15 residues. All available leukocytes, rather than a set cell count, yielded the blood DNA. Sequencing used immunoSEQ multiplex PCR; TCRdb keeps in-frame clones, though not all of them. Counted here are around 44,000 clones, about 94% occurring once; the ten biggest clones make up more than 0.1%. The sequencing input was blood. The chain employs TRBV5-1 and TRBJ2-3; 10 bases match TRBD2. This clonotype originated in a boy younger than two with a congenital heart defect but otherwise immunologically healthy. The CDR3 loop reads CASSASGGVTDTQYF. The CDR3 bases are TGCGCCAGCAGCGCTAGCGGGGGAGTCACAGATACGCAGTATTTT.